The clone carrying this TCR beta chain was counted once. The V and J ends lost 4 bases and 2 bases, in that order; junction bases with no gene match: 5. Germline V gives CDR1 MNHEY, CDR2 SMNVEV (reference sequence). There are 15 residues in the CDR3. This sample was included in a study of blood T cell repertoires in COVID-19. Across the study: Sample material is recorded as cDNA or gDNA derived from T cells, B-cell-depleted T cells, or PBMCs.

The table came from immunoSEQ multiplex PCR; TCRdb's copy has only in-frame clones and leaves some out. The table includes almost 90,000 clones, roughly 91% detected once. The origin of this receptor is a man younger than 30 with COVID-19, enrolled during active disease. The specimen was peripheral blood. This chain joins TRBV27 and TRBJ1-5; 7 nucleotides align to TRBD1. The CDR3 nucleotides read TGTGCCAGCAGTTACAGGGGTGGCGGCAATCAGCCCCAGCATTTT. The encoded protein is CASSYRGGGNQPQHF.